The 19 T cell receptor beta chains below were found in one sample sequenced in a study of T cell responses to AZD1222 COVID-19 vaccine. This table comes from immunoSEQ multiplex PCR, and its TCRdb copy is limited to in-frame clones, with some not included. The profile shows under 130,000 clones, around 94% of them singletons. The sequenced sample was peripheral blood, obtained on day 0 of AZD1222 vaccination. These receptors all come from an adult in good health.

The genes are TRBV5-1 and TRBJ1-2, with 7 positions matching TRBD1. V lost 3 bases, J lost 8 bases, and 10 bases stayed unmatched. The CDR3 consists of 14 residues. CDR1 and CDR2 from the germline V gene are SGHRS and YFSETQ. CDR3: CASSSTQGSGGYTF. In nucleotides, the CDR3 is TGCGCCAGCAGCTCCACACAGGGGAGTGGAGGCTACACCTTC. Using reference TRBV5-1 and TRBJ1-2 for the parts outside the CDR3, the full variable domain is KAGVTQTPRYLIKTRGQQVTLSCSPISGHRSVSWYQQTPGQGLQFLFEYFSETQRNKGNFPGRFSGRQFSNSRSEMNVSTLELGDSALYLCASSSTQGSGGYTFGSGTRLTVV.

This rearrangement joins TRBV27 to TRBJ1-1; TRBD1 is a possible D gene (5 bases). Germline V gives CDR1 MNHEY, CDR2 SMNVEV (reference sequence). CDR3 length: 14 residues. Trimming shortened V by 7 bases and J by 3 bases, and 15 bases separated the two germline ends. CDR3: CASIKPGRYTEAFF. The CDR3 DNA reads TGTGCCAGCATCAAACCAGGGAGGTACACTGAAGCTTTCTTT.

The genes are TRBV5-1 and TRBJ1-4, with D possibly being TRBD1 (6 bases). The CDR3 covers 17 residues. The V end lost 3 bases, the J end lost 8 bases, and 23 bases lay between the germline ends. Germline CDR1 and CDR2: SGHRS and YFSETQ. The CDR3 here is CASSSTRDGLRGEKLFF. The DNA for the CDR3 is TGCGCCAGCAGCTCTACCCGGGACGGACTGAGGGGGGAAAAACTGTTTTTT.

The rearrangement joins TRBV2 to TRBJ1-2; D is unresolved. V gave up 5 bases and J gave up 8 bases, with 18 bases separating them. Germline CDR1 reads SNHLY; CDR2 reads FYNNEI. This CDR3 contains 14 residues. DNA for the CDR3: TGTGCCAGCAGTCCCCGCTGGCATGGAGAGGGCTACACCTTC. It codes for CASSPRWHGEGYTF.

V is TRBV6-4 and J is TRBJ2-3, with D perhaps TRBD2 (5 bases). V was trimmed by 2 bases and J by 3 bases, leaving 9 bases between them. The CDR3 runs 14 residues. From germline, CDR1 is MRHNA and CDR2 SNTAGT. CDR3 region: CASSDLGGTDTQYF. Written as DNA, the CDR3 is TGTGCCAGCAGTGACCTGGGCGGGACAGATACGCAGTATTTT.

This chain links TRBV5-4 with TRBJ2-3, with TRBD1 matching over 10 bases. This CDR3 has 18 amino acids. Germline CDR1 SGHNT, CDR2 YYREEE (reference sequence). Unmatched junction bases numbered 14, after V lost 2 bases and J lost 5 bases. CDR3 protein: CASSLFRKGTGEGDTQYF. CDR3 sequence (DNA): TGTGCCAGCAGCTTATTTAGAAAGGGGACAGGGGAGGGAGATACGCAGTATTTT.

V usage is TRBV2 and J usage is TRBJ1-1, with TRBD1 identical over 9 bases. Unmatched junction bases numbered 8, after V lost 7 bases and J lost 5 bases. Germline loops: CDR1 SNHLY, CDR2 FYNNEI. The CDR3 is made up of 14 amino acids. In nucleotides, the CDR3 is TGTGCCAGCAACCAACAGGGGGCGCGGACTGAAGCTTTCTTT. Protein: CASNQQGARTEAFF.

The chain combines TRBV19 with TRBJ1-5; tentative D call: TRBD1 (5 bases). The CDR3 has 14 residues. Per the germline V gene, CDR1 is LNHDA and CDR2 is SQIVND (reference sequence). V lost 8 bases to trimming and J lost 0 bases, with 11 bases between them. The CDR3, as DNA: TGTGCCAGTGAAGGGACTCCTAGCAATCAGCCCCAGCATTTT. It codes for CASEGTPSNQPQHF. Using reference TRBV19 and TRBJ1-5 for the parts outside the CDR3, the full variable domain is DGGITQSPKYLFRKEGQNVTLSCEQNLNHDAMYWYRQDPGQGLRLIYYSQIVNDFQKGDIAEGYSVSREKKESFPLTVTSAQKNPTAFYLCASEGTPSNQPQHFGDGTRLSIL.

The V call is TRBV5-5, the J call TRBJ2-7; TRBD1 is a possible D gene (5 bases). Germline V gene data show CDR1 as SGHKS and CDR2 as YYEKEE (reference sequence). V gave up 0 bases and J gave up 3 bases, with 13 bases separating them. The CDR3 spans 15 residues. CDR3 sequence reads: CASSLAWGDSYEQYF. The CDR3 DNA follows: TGTGCCAGCAGCTTGGCCTGGGGTGACAGCTACGAGCAGTACTTC.

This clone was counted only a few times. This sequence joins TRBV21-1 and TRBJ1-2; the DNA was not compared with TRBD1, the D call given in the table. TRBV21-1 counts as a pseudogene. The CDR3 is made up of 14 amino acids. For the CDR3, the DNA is TGTGCCAGCAGCCCCCGACAGGGGGCGTACGGCTACACCTTC. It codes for CASSPRQGAYGYTF.

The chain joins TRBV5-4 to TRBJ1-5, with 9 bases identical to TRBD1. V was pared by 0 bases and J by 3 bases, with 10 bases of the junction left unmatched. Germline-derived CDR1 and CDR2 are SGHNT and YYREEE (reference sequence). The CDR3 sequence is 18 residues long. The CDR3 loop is CASSLGHRGRVDNQPQHF. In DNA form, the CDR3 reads TGTGCCAGCAGCTTGGGACACAGGGGGCGCGTCGACAATCAGCCCCAGCATTTT.

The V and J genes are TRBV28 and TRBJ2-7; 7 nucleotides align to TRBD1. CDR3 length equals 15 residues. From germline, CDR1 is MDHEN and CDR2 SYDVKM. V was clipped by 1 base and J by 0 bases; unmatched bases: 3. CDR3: CASSLLDRPSYEQYF. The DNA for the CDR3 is TGTGCCAGCAGTTTATTGGACAGGCCCTCCTACGAGCAGTACTTC.

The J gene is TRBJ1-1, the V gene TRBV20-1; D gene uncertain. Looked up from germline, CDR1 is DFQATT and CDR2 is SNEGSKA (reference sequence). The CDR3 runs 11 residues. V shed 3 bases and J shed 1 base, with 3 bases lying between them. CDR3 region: CSASRNTEAFF. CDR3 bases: TGCAGTGCTAGTCGGAACACTGAAGCTTTCTTT.

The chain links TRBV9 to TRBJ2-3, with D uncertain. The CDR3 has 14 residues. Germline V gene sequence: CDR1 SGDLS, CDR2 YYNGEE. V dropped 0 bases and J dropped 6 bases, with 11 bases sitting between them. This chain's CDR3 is CASSVGVIADTQYF. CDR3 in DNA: TGTGCCAGCAGCGTAGGAGTAATTGCGGATACGCAGTATTTT.

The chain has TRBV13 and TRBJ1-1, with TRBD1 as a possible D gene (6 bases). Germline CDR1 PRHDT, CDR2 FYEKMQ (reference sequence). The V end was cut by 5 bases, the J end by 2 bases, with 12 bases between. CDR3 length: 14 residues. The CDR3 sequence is CASSGEQGNTEAFF. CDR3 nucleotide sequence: TGTGCCAGCAGCGGTGAACAGGGAAACACTGAAGCTTTCTTT.

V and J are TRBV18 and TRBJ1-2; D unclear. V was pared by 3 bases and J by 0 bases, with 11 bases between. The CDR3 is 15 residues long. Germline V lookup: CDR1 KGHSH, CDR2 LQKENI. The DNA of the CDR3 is TGTGCCAGCTCACCTGACACGAGAGCTAACTATGGCTACACCTTC. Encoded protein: CASSPDTRANYGYTF.

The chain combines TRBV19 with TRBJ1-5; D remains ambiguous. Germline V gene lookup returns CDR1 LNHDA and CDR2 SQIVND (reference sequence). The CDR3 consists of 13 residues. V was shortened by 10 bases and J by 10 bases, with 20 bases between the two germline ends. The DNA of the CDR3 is TGTGCCACTCTGGAAGAAGTTTTATGCCCCCAGCATTTT. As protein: CATLEEVLCPQHF. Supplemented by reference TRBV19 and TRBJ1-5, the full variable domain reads DGGITQSPKYLFRKEGQNVTLSCEQNLNHDAMYWYRQDPGQGLRLIYYSQIVNDFQKGDIAEGYSVSREKKESFPLTVTSAQKNPTAFYLCATLEEVLCPQHFGDGTRLSIL.

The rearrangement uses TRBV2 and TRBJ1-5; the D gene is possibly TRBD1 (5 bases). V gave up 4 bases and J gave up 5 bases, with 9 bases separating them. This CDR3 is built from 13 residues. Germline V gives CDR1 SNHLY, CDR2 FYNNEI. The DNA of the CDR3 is TGTGCCAGCAGTGGGGACGAGTATCAGCCCCAGCATTTT. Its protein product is CASSGDEYQPQHF.

CDR3 sequence: CASSWPETGSREAFF. CDR3 bases: TGTGCCAGCTCATGGCCCGAGACAGGTTCCCGTGAAGCTTTCTTT. This rearrangement joins TRBV18 to TRBJ1-1; a weak D match, TRBD1 (6 bases). Trimming took off 5 bases at V and 7 bases at J, with 20 bases between the two ends. The CDR3 contains 15 residues. The germline gives CDR1 KGHSH, CDR2 LQKENI.